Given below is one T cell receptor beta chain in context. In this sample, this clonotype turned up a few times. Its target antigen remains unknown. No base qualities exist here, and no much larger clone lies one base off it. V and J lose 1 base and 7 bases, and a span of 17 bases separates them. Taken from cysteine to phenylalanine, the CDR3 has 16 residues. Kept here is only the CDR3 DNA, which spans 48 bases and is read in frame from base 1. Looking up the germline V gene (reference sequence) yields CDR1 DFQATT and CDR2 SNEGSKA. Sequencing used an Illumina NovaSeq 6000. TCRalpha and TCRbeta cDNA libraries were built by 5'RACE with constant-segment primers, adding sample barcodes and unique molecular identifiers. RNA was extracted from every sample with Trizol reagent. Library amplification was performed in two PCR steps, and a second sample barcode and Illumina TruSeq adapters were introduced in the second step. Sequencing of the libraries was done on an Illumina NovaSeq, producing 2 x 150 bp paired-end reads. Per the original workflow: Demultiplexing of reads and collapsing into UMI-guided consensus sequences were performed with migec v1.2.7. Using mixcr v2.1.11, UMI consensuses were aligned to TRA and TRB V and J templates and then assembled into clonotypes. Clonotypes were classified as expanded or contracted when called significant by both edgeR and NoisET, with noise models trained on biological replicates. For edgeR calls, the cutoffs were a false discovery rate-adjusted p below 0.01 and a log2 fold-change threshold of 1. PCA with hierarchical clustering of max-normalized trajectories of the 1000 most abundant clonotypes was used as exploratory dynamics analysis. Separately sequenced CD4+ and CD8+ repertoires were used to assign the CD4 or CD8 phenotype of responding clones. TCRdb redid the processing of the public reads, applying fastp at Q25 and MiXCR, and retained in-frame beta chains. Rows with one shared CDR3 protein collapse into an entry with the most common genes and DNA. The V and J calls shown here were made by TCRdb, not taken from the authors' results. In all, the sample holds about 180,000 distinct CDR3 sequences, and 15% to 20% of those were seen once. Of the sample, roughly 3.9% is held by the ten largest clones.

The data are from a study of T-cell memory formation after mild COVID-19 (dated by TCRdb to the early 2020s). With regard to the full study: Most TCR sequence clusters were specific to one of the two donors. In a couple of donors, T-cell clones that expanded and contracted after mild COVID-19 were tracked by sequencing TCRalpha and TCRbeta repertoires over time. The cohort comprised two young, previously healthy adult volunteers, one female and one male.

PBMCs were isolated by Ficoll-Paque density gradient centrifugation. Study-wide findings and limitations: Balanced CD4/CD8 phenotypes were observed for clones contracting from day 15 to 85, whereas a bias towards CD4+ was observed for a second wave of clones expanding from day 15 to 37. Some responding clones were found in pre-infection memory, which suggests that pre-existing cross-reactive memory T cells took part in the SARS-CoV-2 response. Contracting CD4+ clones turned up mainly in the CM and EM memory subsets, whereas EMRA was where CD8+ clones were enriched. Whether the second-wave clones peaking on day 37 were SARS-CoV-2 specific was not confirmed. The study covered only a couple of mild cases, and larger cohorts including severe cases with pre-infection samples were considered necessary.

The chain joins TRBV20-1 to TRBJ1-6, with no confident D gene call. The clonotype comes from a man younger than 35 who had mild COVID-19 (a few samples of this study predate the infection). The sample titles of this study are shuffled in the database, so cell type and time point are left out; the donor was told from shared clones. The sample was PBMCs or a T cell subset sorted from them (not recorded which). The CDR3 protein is CSARAAMRVDNSPLHF. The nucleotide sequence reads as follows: TGCAGTGCTAGAGCGGCGATGAGGGTTGACAATTCACCCCTCCACTTT.